These 17 T cell receptor beta chains came from one sample sequenced in a study of regulatory T cells in long-lasting Graves disease. Time point here: newly diagnosed GD, antithyroid drugs for less than 3 months. From RNA extracted from PBMCs, the TCR library was made. Library construction for TCR beta used iRepertoire HTBI primers and Arm-PCR of CDR3 regions. MiXCR, applied by TCRdb to the multiplex PCR reads, yields one record per CDR3 protein. Here the sample spans over 450,000 distinct CDR3 sequences, about 12% being singletons. These data were also filed under a second study, of T cells in Graves' hyperthyroidism and ophthalmopathy.

Here the sequenced sample was peripheral blood mononuclear cells (PBMCs), taken at new diagnosis, from a patient treated with antithyroid drugs. The receptors were sampled from a woman between 25 and 40 years old with Graves disease.

The chain carries TRBV5-1 and TRBJ2-5; 7 bases agree with TRBD1. This CDR3 contains 15 residues. Germline values: CDR1 SGHRS, CDR2 YFSETQ. V shed 2 bases, J shed 5 bases, and the junction held 9 bases outside the gene matches. The CDR3 spells CASSLQGQPRETQYF. In nucleotides, the CDR3 is TGCGCCAGCAGCTTACAGGGACAGCCCCGGGAGACCCAGTACTTC.

J is TRBJ1-6 and V is TRBV6-1; no firm D call. This CDR3 spans 14 amino acids. The germline V gene has CDR1 MNHNS and CDR2 SASEGT. V shed 7 bases and J shed 4 bases, with 11 bases lying between them. This CDR3 is CASTDQRYNSPLHF. Written as DNA, the CDR3 is TGTGCCAGCACCGACCAAAGATATAATTCACCCCTCCACTTT.

The chain uses TRBV14 and TRBJ1-4; 8 bases align to TRBD1. Per germline, CDR1 SGHDN and CDR2 FVKESK. V gave up 5 bases and J gave up 5 bases; unmatched junction bases: 10. The CDR3 runs 16 residues. Written as DNA, the CDR3 is TGTGCCAGCAGCACCCGGACAGGGTGGGGGAATGAAAAACTGTTTTTT. Translated, it gives CASSTRTGWGNEKLFF.

This clonotype occurred many times. The chain has TRBV6-2 or TRBV6-3 and TRBJ2-1; 11 bases match TRBD2. J gave up 0 bases and V 2 bases, and 18 bases lay outside the gene matches. CDR3 length equals 22 residues. CDR1 is MNHEY, CDR2 SVGEGT, per germline. The CDR3 protein is CASSYPLAGAISDGSSYNEQFF. The CDR3 DNA reads as TGTGCCAGCAGTTACCCACTAGCGGGAGCCATCTCGGACGGTAGCTCCTACAATGAGCAGTTCTTC.

This clonotype was recorded many times. This chain connects TRBV29-1 to TRBJ2-7; D may be TRBD1 (6 bases). The CDR3 is made up of 16 amino acids. Per germline, CDR1 SQVTM and CDR2 ANQGSEA. With 5 bases removed from V and 2 bases from J, the gap between germline ends came to 22 bases. The CDR3 DNA reads TGCAGCGTTAAGGGGGATGATGAGGGGATAGCCTACGAGCAGTACTTC. Translating gives CSVKGDDEGIAYEQYF.

The table lists this clonotype with many counts. The chain joins TRBV27 to TRBJ1-4; TRBD1 aligns across 11 bases. Germline V lookup: CDR1 MNHEY, CDR2 SMNVEV (reference sequence). CDR3 length: 15 residues. V trimming: 5 bases; J trimming: 8 bases; junction bases outside the gene matches: 7. The CDR3 loop is CASSGHGTGGEKLFF. The CDR3 coding sequence is TGTGCCAGCAGTGGCCATGGGACAGGGGGAGAAAAACTGTTTTTT.

The chain uses TRBV28 and TRBJ2-1; 9 bases agree with TRBD1. Germline V gene sequence: CDR1 MDHEN, CDR2 SYDVKM. This CDR3 comprises 14 residues. V lost 2 bases to trimming and J lost 9 bases; unmatched junction nucleotides: 5. The CDR3 region has the DNA TGTGCCAGCAGTTTAGGGACAGGGTTCGGTGAGCAGTTCTTC. It is translated as CASSLGTGFGEQFF.

In this sample, this clonotype turned up many times. This rearrangement joins TRBV12-3 or TRBV12-4 to TRBJ2-1; 11 bases match TRBD2. With V trimmed by 5 bases and J by 0 bases, 12 bases remained unmatched. The CDR3 runs 19 residues. Here the CDR3 DNA reads TGTGCCAGCAGTGGTACCGGGACTAGCGGTGCGAGCTCCTACAATGAGCAGTTCTTC. Its translation: CASSGTGTSGASSYNEQFF.

The J gene is TRBJ1-5, the V gene TRBV27; TRBD1 is a possible D gene (5 bases). CDR1 is MNHEY, CDR2 SMNVEV, per germline (reference sequence). Trimming left V 6 bases short and J 0 bases short, with 18 bases between. CDR3 length equals 17 residues. CDR3 nucleotide sequence: TGTGCCAGCAGGCGAGACCAAGGGGTTGGTAGCAATCAGCCCCAGCATTTT. Translated, it gives CASRRDQGVGSNQPQHF.

This clonotype was picked up many times. The chain carries TRBV4-1 and TRBJ1-2; no definite D call. V lost 1 base to trimming and J lost 4 bases, with 13 bases between them. The CDR3 has 15 residues. The germline V gene encodes CDR1 MGHRA and CDR2 YSYEKL. CDR3 sequence: CASSQVPLARYGYTF. The CDR3 bases are TGCGCCAGCAGCCAAGTCCCCTTGGCTCGCTATGGCTACACCTTC.

V usage is TRBV7-2 and J usage is TRBJ2-3; TRBD2 matches at 10 bases. The CDR3 extends over 15 amino acids. Germline-derived CDR1 and CDR2 are SGHTA and FQGNSA. V was clipped by 3 bases and J by 4 bases; unmatched bases: 4. The chain's CDR3 is CASSLASGRADTQYF. The CDR3 nucleotides are TGTGCCAGCAGCTTGGCTAGCGGGAGAGCAGATACGCAGTATTTT.

This clonotype was recorded a few times. A far larger clone is just one base off, so this is likely a read error. This chain uses TRBV7-9 with TRBJ2-7; 7 nucleotides line up with TRBD2. This CDR3 has 13 residues. The trim removed 5 bases at V and 0 bases at J, leaving 1 base unmatched. Germline assignment: CDR1 SEHNR and CDR2 FQNEAQ (reference sequence). The CDR3 loop is CASSGGDSYEQYF. CDR3 coding DNA: TGTGCCAGCAGCGGGGGGGACTCCTACGAGCAGTACTTC.

At least ten counts were recorded for this clonotype. The chain is built from TRBV7-8 and TRBJ2-7; 7 bases are a match to TRBD1. This CDR3 comprises 15 residues. V was clipped by 2 bases and J by 0 bases; unmatched bases: 4. The germline V gene has CDR1 SGHVS and CDR2 FQNEAQ. CDR3 coding DNA: TGTGCCAGCAGCTTAAGGGGACAGAGCTCCTACGAGCAGTACTTC. Translation gives CASSLRGQSSYEQYF. Combining the CDR3 with reference TRBV7-8 and TRBJ2-7 gives the whole variable domain GAGVSQSPRYKVAKRGQDVALRCDPISGHVSLFWYQQALGQGPEFLTYFQNEAQLDKSGLPSDRFFAERPEGSVSTLKIQRTQQEDSAVYLCASSLRGQSSYEQYFGPGTRLTVT.

In its sample, this clonotype was seen a few times. V is TRBV9 and J is TRBJ2-3; maybe TRBD2 (6 bases). Germline-derived CDR1 and CDR2 are SGDLS and YYNGEE. The CDR3 is 15 amino acids. V was trimmed by 0 bases and J by 4 bases, leaving 12 bases between them. The CDR3 DNA reads as TGTGCCAGCAGCGTAGCTGGGAAGCGGGCAGATACGCAGTATTTT. Residues: CASSVAGKRADTQYF.

This clonotype has a count of ten or more. The rearrangement uses TRBV7-9 and TRBJ2-5, with TRBD1 identical over 10 bases. V lost 2 bases, J lost 10 bases, and 19 bases stayed unmatched. The CDR3 contains 18 residues. CDR1 and CDR2 (germline): SEHNR, FQNEAQ (reference sequence). This CDR3 is CASSLFLVRVPGQGIQYF. For the CDR3, the DNA is TGTGCCAGCAGCTTATTCTTAGTTCGGGTCCCGGGACAGGGGATCCAGTACTTC.

The rearrangement uses TRBV7-9 and TRBJ1-3; 9 bases agree with TRBD1. The CDR3 has 15 amino acids. J was trimmed by 6 bases and V by 0 bases; bases with no gene match: 3. The germline CDR1 and CDR2 sequences are SEHNR and FQNEAQ (reference sequence). CDR3 sequence reads: CASSLAGTGLNTIYF. CDR3 DNA: TGTGCCAGCAGCTTAGCTGGGACAGGGTTAAACACCATATATTTT.

The sample holds many counts of this clonotype. V usage is TRBV19 and J usage is TRBJ1-1, with D maybe TRBD1 (5 bases). The CDR3 is made up of 14 amino acids. CDR1 and CDR2 (germline): LNHDA, SQIVND (reference sequence). V shed 8 bases and J shed 7 bases, with 20 bases lying between them. In nucleotides, the CDR3 is TGTGCCAGTCGGGACCCACAAAGAGGCGGTGAAGCTTTCTTT. It is translated as CASRDPQRGGEAFF.